The 10 T cell receptor beta chains listed next were all sequenced from one sample in a study of blood T cell repertoires in COVID-19. Some clones are missing from TCRdb's copy, which holds only in-frame ones; the method was immunoSEQ multiplex PCR. This sample carries 250,000 to 300,000 clones, roughly 86% of them seen once, and the ten largest clones take 11%. Sequences were obtained from peripheral blood. Receptor source: a woman between 25 and 40 years old with COVID-19, enrolled during active disease.

V gene TRBV28 combines with J gene TRBJ1-2; D unresolved. The germline V and J ends were trimmed by 2 bases and 3 bases, with 10 bases remaining between them. Germline V lookup: CDR1 MDHEN, CDR2 SYDVKM. This CDR3 contains 14 residues. CDR3 coding DNA: TGTGCCAGCAGTTTAGGAGCGGGCTACTATGGCTACACCTTC. It is translated as CASSLGAGYYGYTF.

The chain is built from TRBV5-1 and TRBJ1-2; no definite D call. The CDR3 contains 15 residues. Germline CDR1 and CDR2: SGHRS and YFSETQ. The ends were cut back, 4 bases at V and 2 bases at J, with 15 bases in the middle. The CDR3 nucleotides are TGCGCCAGCAGCCCCAGATTTCAAGAAAACTATGGCTACACCTTC. Protein sequence: CASSPRFQENYGYTF.

The V call is TRBV9, the J call TRBJ2-7; D unclear. The CDR3 runs to 14 residues. V shed 0 bases and J shed 9 bases, with 16 bases lying between them. The V gene's germline CDR1 is SGDLS and CDR2 YYNGEE. CDR3 sequence: CASSVATRPMAQYF. DNA for the CDR3: TGTGCCAGCAGCGTAGCTACGCGGCCAATGGCGCAGTACTTC. Based on the CDR3 plus reference TRBV9 and TRBJ2-7, the full variable domain is DSGVTQTPKHLITATGQRVTLRCSPRSGDLSVYWYQQSLDQGLQFLIQYYNGEERAKGNILERFSAQQFPDLHSELNLSSLELGDSALYFCASSVATRPMAQYFGPGTRLTVT.

The chain uses TRBV19 and TRBJ1-2, with D perhaps matching TRBD1 (5 bases). The germline V gene has CDR1 LNHDA and CDR2 SQIVND (reference sequence). V was cut by 10 bases and J by 6 bases, with 18 bases left in between. This CDR3 comprises 13 residues. The CDR3 DNA sequence: TGTGCCACTTTGGGATGGAAACAGGATGGCTACACCTTC. It codes for CATLGWKQDGYTF.

The chain recombines TRBV5-1 with TRBJ1-4; weak D call: TRBD1 (6 bases). The CDR3 is 14 residues long. Per germline, CDR1 SGHRS and CDR2 YFSETQ. Trimming removed 4 bases at V and 5 bases at J, with 12 bases between. As DNA, the CDR3 is TGCGCCAGCAGCCCGAGGGGGAACAATGAAAAACTGTTTTTT. As protein: CASSPRGNNEKLFF.

This clone was recorded a few times. This chain uses TRBV7-2 with TRBJ1-1; D gene ambiguous. The CDR3 extends over 15 amino acids. The ends were cut back, 3 bases at V and 0 bases at J, with 11 bases in the middle. The germline V gene has CDR1 SGHTA and CDR2 FQGNSA. CDR3 region: CASSLIQVVNTEAFF. DNA for the CDR3: TGTGCCAGCAGCTTGATCCAGGTGGTGAACACTGAAGCTTTCTTT.

This chain connects TRBV3-1 (or the pseudogene TRBV3-2) to TRBJ2-3; D remains ambiguous. The CDR3 is made up of 12 amino acids. Germline V gene data show CDR1 as LGHDT and CDR2 as YNNKEL (reference sequence). Deletions cut 1 base from V and 8 bases from J, with 7 bases between. The CDR3 is CASSQGRSTQYF. CDR3 DNA: TGTGCCAGCAGCCAAGGCCGGAGTACGCAGTATTTT.

The rearrangement joins TRBV2 to TRBJ2-7; TRBD1 matches at 10 bases. The CDR3 loop spans 14 amino acids. The J segment lost 9 bases and the V segment lost 6 bases, leaving 11 bases of the junction unmatched. In germline, CDR1 is SNHLY, CDR2 FYNNEI. The CDR3 loop reads CASREDRGNVGQYF. The DNA for the CDR3 is TGTGCCAGCAGGGAGGACAGGGGGAATGTTGGGCAGTACTTC.

This clone was observed a single time. V is TRBV15 and J is TRBJ2-7; the match to TRBD2 covers 7 bases. This CDR3 contains 14 residues. The ends lost 5 bases at V and 1 base at J; junction bases unmatched: 5. Germline CDR1 and CDR2: LNHNV and YYDKDF (reference sequence). CDR3 protein: CATSLAGISYEQYF. The CDR3 nucleotides read TGTGCCACCAGCTTAGCGGGTATATCCTACGAGCAGTACTTC.

The V gene is TRBV27, the J gene TRBJ2-1, with TRBD2 matching 7 bases. Trimming at V came to 2 bases and at J to 4 bases, leaving 8 bases not matched to a gene. Looked up from germline, CDR1 is MNHEY and CDR2 is SMNVEV (reference sequence). CDR3 length: 16 amino acids. The CDR3 DNA is TGTGCCAGCAGTTTAGAAAGCGGGGAAGAGTACAATGAGCAGTTCTTC. Protein product: CASSLESGEEYNEQFF.